The source of this T cell receptor beta chain is a study of OX40 agonist ivuxolimab in advanced cancers. No patient had autoimmune disease or received systemic immunosuppression. Sequencing was performed with immunoSEQ multiplex PCR; in TCRdb, only in-frame clones are kept and a portion is missing. This sample has about 79,000 clones, with 88% found just once. The material was CD4+ or CD8+ T cells sorted from blood, obtained in a trial of the OX40 agonist ivuxolimab. The source of this sequence is an adult with an advanced solid tumor such as melanoma, head and neck, liver or kidney cancer.

CDR3 in amino acids: CASPPADTNEQFF. CDR3 nucleotides: TGTGCCAGTCCCCCCGCGGACACGAATGAGCAGTTCTTC. The chain couples TRBV12-1 to TRBJ2-1; the table's D call TRBD1 went unverified against the DNA. TRBV12-1 is an annotated pseudogene. The CDR3 covers 13 residues.